These 19 T cell receptor beta chains originate from one sample sequenced in a study of T cell responses to AZD1222 COVID-19 vaccine. Some clones are missing from TCRdb's copy, which holds only in-frame ones; the method was immunoSEQ multiplex PCR. Among fewer than 150,000 clones, around 90% were seen once, and the ten largest hold about 1.2%. The specimen comprised peripheral blood, sampled on day 0 of AZD1222 vaccination. The source of these receptors is an adult in good health.

The chain uses TRBV27 and TRBJ2-6; 7 nucleotides align to TRBD2. The CDR3 has 17 amino acids. Trimming cost V 3 bases and J 0 bases; bases outside gene matches: 5. CDR1 MNHEY and CDR2 SMNVEV come from the germline V gene (reference sequence). The CDR3 DNA reads as TGTGCCAGCAGTTTTGTCGGGGGGATCTCTGGGGCCAACGTCCTGACTTTC. Translating it yields CASSFVGGISGANVLTF.

This clone was detected only a few times. This chain joins TRBV6-5 and TRBJ1-4; 9 bases line up with TRBD1. The length of the CDR3 is 11 residues. V lost 8 bases to trimming and J lost 13 bases; unmatched junction nucleotides: 5. Germline values: CDR1 MNHEY, CDR2 SVGAGI. The CDR3 DNA is TGTGCCAGCGGACAGGGGCAGGGACTGTTTTTT. Translating it yields CASGQGQGLFF.

This clone was seen only once. The chain employs TRBV18 and TRBJ1-2; TRBD1 matches at 9 bases. In germline, CDR1 is KGHSH, CDR2 LQKENI. V lost 0 bases and J lost 5; bases outside the gene matches: 13. The CDR3 totals 18 residues. The CDR3 region has the DNA TGTGCCAGCTCACCACCGGGACAGGGAAGCGGGGAAACATATGGCTACACCTTC. Translated, it gives CASSPPGQGSGETYGYTF.

This clone was picked up one time. The chain joins TRBV6-1 to TRBJ2-5; 7 bases fit TRBD1. The germline V gene encodes CDR1 MNHNS and CDR2 SASEGT. The J segment lost 4 bases and the V segment lost 1 base, leaving 6 bases of the junction unmatched. The CDR3 contains 15 residues. The CDR3 coding sequence is TGTGCCAGCAGTGAAGTCGGGGCAGGGGGAGAGACCCAGTACTTC. Translation gives CASSEVGAGGETQYF.

The J gene is TRBJ2-5, the V gene TRBV7-9; 11 nucleotides align to TRBD1. The V gene's germline CDR1 is SEHNR and CDR2 FQNEAQ (reference sequence). Losses at the gene ends were 3 bases for V and 5 bases for J; bases not matched to a gene: 2. This CDR3 is 14 amino acids long. The CDR3 region is CASSLDRGRETQYF. The CDR3 DNA reads TGTGCCAGCAGCTTGGACAGGGGGCGGGAGACCCAGTACTTC.

The rearrangement joins TRBV11-2 to TRBJ2-5; no clear D. Germline-derived CDR1 and CDR2 are SGHAT and FQNNGV. This CDR3 has 14 residues. V lost 5 bases and J 6 bases, leaving 16 bases between the germline ends. CDR3 in amino acids: CASSMGGAEKTQYF. CDR3 coding DNA: TGTGCCAGCAGCATGGGCGGTGCTGAAAAGACCCAGTACTTC.

The genes are TRBV9 and TRBJ2-2; D is unresolved. Trimming pared 0 bases from V and 0 bases from J, leaving 6 bases between. This CDR3 is 15 amino acids long. In germline, CDR1 is SGDLS, CDR2 YYNGEE. CDR3 nucleotide sequence: TGTGCCAGCAGCGTAGAAGGTACGAACACCGGGGAGCTGTTTTTT. Protein: CASSVEGTNTGELFF. Drawing the rest from reference TRBV9 and TRBJ2-2, the complete variable domain is DSGVTQTPKHLITATGQRVTLRCSPRSGDLSVYWYQQSLDQGLQFLIQYYNGEERAKGNILERFSAQQFPDLHSELNLSSLELGDSALYFCASSVEGTNTGELFFGEGSRLTVL.

This chain joins TRBV10-3 and TRBJ2-7; no firm D call. V was trimmed by 8 bases and J by 2 bases, leaving 16 bases between them. CDR3 size: 14 residues. CDR1 and CDR2 (germline): ENHRY, SYGVKD. CDR3 in amino acids: CAIQTDQGPYEQYF. CDR3 sequence (DNA): TGTGCCATCCAGACCGATCAAGGGCCCTACGAGCAGTACTTC.

The gene calls are TRBV29-1 and TRBJ2-3, with 9 bases identical to TRBD2. J was trimmed by 2 bases and V by 7 bases; bases with no gene match: 13. Germline V gene sequence: CDR1 SQVTM, CDR2 ANQGSEA. CDR3 length equals 16 residues. The CDR3 DNA reads TGCAGCGGCGAGGGGGGGCTAGCGGGGATCACAGATACGCAGTATTTT. The encoded protein is CSGEGGLAGITDTQYF.

The table lists this clone with a count of one. The CDR3 sequence is CASSPGQGASGANVLTF. The CDR3 DNA reads TGCGCCAGCAGCCCGGGACAGGGGGCTTCTGGGGCCAACGTCCTGACTTTC. The chain links TRBV5-1 to TRBJ2-6; TRBD1 aligns across 12 bases. The germline gives CDR1 SGHRS, CDR2 YFSETQ. CDR3 length: 17 amino acids. Germline trimming cut 4 bases from V and 1 base from J; bases unmatched to any gene: 3.

V gene TRBV4-3 combines with J gene TRBJ2-3; the D call may be TRBD1 or TRBD2 (5 bases each). This CDR3 is built from 14 residues. V gave up 3 bases and J gave up 7 bases, with 14 bases separating them. Germline CDR1 reads LGHNA; CDR2 reads YSLEER. CDR3 coding DNA: TGCGCCAGCAGCCACGGACTGGGGGAGCATACGCAGTATTTT. Protein sequence: CASSHGLGEHTQYF.

The sample holds a few counts of this clone. J is TRBJ1-3 and V is TRBV9; 7 bases agree with TRBD1. The CDR3 runs 14 residues. The germline V gene has CDR1 SGDLS and CDR2 YYNGEE. Losses at the gene ends were 4 bases for V and 2 bases for J; bases not matched to a gene: 3. As DNA, the CDR3 is TGTGCCAGCAGCTCGACAGGGCCTGGAAACACCATATATTTT. It is translated as CASSSTGPGNTIYF. Supplemented by reference TRBV9 and TRBJ1-3, the full variable domain reads DSGVTQTPKHLITATGQRVTLRCSPRSGDLSVYWYQQSLDQGLQFLIQYYNGEERAKGNILERFSAQQFPDLHSELNLSSLELGDSALYFCASSSTGPGNTIYFGEGSWLTVV.

This sequence joins TRBV9 and TRBJ1-2; no clear D gene. The CDR3 is made up of 11 amino acids. The germline V gene encodes CDR1 SGDLS and CDR2 YYNGEE. V gave up 4 bases and J gave up 6 bases, with 7 bases separating them. The CDR3 here is CASSRRNGYTF. The CDR3 DNA reads TGTGCCAGCAGCAGACGAAATGGCTACACCTTC.

The chain joins TRBV7-9 to TRBJ2-5, with unresolved D. Germline V lookup: CDR1 SEHNR, CDR2 FQNEAQ (reference sequence). This CDR3 has 14 amino acids. V lost 5 bases to trimming and J lost 2 bases, with 12 bases between them. Written as DNA, the CDR3 is TGTGCCAGCAGCCACCGCGACTTTCAAGAGACCCAGTACTTC. This codes for CASSHRDFQETQYF.

The rearrangement joins TRBV12-3 or TRBV12-4 to TRBJ1-1; D is ambiguous. Trimming stripped 3 bases from V and 1 base from J, with 6 bases between. This CDR3 region has 13 residues. CDR3 nucleotide sequence: TGTGCCAGCAGTTTTGCGGGGAACACTGAAGCTTTCTTT. It codes for CASSFAGNTEAFF.

The gene calls are TRBV19 and TRBJ2-5; 9 nucleotides agree with TRBD2. V shed 6 bases and J 4 bases; nucleotides not matched to a gene: 15. Germline V CDR1 and CDR2: LNHDA, SQIVND (reference sequence). The CDR3 length is 17 residues. CDR3 amino acids: CASRNTKAGGSRETQYF. DNA for the CDR3: TGTGCCAGTAGGAACACCAAAGCGGGGGGCAGCCGAGAGACCCAGTACTTC. The whole variable domain, remainder taken from reference TRBV19 and TRBJ2-5, is DGGITQSPKYLFRKEGQNVTLSCEQNLNHDAMYWYRQDPGQGLRLIYYSQIVNDFQKGDIAEGYSVSREKKESFPLTVTSAQKNPTAFYLCASRNTKAGGSRETQYFGPGTRLLVL.

V and J are TRBV5-4 and TRBJ2-2; TRBD1 aligns across 9 bases. The V gene's germline CDR1 is SGHNT and CDR2 YYREEE (reference sequence). This CDR3 has 15 residues. Unmatched junction bases numbered 2, after V lost 4 bases and J lost 1 base. This CDR3 is CASSGTGKNTGELFF. In nucleotides, the CDR3 is TGTGCCAGCAGCGGGACAGGGAAGAACACCGGGGAGCTGTTTTTT. Combining the CDR3 with reference TRBV5-4 and TRBJ2-2 gives the whole variable domain ETGVTQSPTHLIKTRGQQVTLRCSSQSGHNTVSWYQQALGQGPQFIFQYYREEENGRGNFPPRFSGLQFPNYSSELNVNALELDDSALYLCASSGTGKNTGELFFGEGSRLTVL.

This chain uses TRBV27 with TRBJ1-5, with a weak D call TRBD1 (5 bases). Germline V CDR1 and CDR2: MNHEY, SMNVEV (reference sequence). Trimming left V 2 bases short and J 7 bases short, with 9 bases between. CDR3 length: 13 amino acids. Written as DNA, the CDR3 is TGTGCCAGCAGTTTACGGGGACGACAGCCCCAGCATTTT. Translating gives CASSLRGRQPQHF.

The J gene is TRBJ1-5, the V gene TRBV5-8; 7 nucleotides agree with TRBD1. The V gene end was trimmed by 7 bases and the J gene end by 2 bases; junction bases not matched to a gene: 6. Per the germline V gene, CDR1 is SGHTS and CDR2 is YDEGEE. CDR3 length equals 14 residues. The CDR3 is CASGDRAGNQPQHF. The DNA for the CDR3 is TGTGCCAGCGGCGACAGGGCCGGCAATCAGCCCCAGCATTTT.